This T cell receptor beta chain was identified during a study of identical twins (dated by TCRdb to the mid-2010s). For the study in its entirety: The study deep-sequenced TCR alpha and beta repertoires from monozygotic twins, unrelated adults of various ages and cord blood to test whether fetal clonotypes persist. Replicate twin experiments were performed at different times using different library preparation protocols to rule out contamination. What the work shows at the level of the full study, not this receptor alone: Conclusions relied on cross-sectional statistical analysis, since the same donors could not be followed over many years. In beta out-of-frame sequences, excess twin sharing was weaker, because having fewer shared sequences lowered the signal-to-noise ratio. Invariant T cells such as MAIT and iNKT could partly confound zero-insertion analyses, though diverse VJ usage argued against this for most clonotypes. Compared with coincidental sharing between unrelated individuals, out-of-frame TCR alpha sequences shared between twins showed an excess of sequences with low generation probability. Out-of-frame TCR alpha sharing in monozygotic twins was systematically underestimated by recombination models, whereas sharing between unrelated individuals was in agreement with the recombination models. Fewer insertions were carried by abundant cord blood beta clonotypes, a similar but weaker trend appeared in young adult naive repertoires, and no such trend appeared in memory repertoires.

Libraries were built with 5' RACE. The sequencing machine was an Illumina HiSeq 2000. Template switching added a universal primer binding site, and the final cDNA carried a unique molecular identifier that allowed TCR cDNA molecules to be counted accurately. Specific primers in the conserved constant-segment region were used to synthesize first-strand cDNA for TCR alpha and beta chains. Each cDNA library was double barcoded, with a SMART-Mk sample barcode plus Illumina barcodes, to control for contamination. TruSeq adapter sequences along with Illumina sample barcodes were introduced in two successive PCR steps. TCR alpha and beta cDNA libraries were sequenced on the Illumina HiSeq platform with custom primers. Per the authors' processing: Raw reads were processed with MiGEC to extract unique molecular identifiers, and MiXCR was used to determine CDR3 positions. For each individual, recombination models were inferred using an EM algorithm with the repgenHMM and IGoR tools. Shared clonotypes were analyzed with the tcR package in R, and sharing was normalized by the product of cloneset sizes. Out-of-frame nonproductive sequences were analyzed to study raw recombination free of thymic and clonal selection effects. Through fastp at Q25 and MiXCR, TCRdb rebuilt clones from the public reads, retaining in-frame beta chains. Each entry is one CDR3 protein sequence, shown with its most common DNA and genes. The V and J calls were not made by the authors but by TCRdb's processing. In all, the sample holds approximately 600,000 distinct CDR3 sequences, and around a tenth of those were seen once. Roughly 3% of the sample is taken by the ten largest.

Every donor was a healthy Caucasian. Three pairs of female monozygotic twins, all aged roughly 18 to 29 years, were included in the twin cohort. Peripheral blood mononuclear cells were the source from which RNA for the TCR libraries was isolated. This clonotype has more than one count but fewer than ten. Its antigen remains undetermined. Per-base qualities were not stored, and no clone one base away is much larger. The CDR3 spans 16 residues, from the cysteine through the phenylalanine. Here the CDR3 DNA is all that survives: 48 bases in frame from base 1. V was cut back by 2 bases and J by 2 bases, leaving a gap of 14 bases between them. Reading the germline V gene (reference sequence) gives CDR1 SEHNR and CDR2 FQNEAQ. The data were also submitted as part of a second study, on yellow fever vaccine responses in identical twins. The second study's authors report: The T cell response to vaccination in identical twins was reported by the authors to appear partly convergent and partly personalized. The study precisely tracked vaccine-responding T cell clones in identical twins.

This sequence originates from a woman aged 18-29 years in good health. The V and J segments used are TRBV7-9 and TRBJ2-3; the D gene is possibly TRBD1 or TRBD2, with 5 bases matching each. The sample consisted of PBMCs. The CDR3 loop reads CASSLWGFNITDTQYF. The nucleotide sequence reads TGTGCCAGCAGCTTATGGGGGTTCAATATCACAGATACGCAGTATTTT.